This record concerns one TCR beta chain sequence. TCRdb keeps only in-frame clones here, not all; method: immunoSEQ multiplex PCR. The sample lists a few million clones, 80% to 95% occurring once. This sample stems from a study of shared clonotypes between healthy human individuals. The CDR3 covers 17 residues. Germline CDR1 SGHDN, CDR2 FVKESK. The V gene end was trimmed by 2 bases and the J gene end by 6 bases; junction bases not matched to a gene: 12. The chain has TRBV14 and TRBJ2-1, with 8 bases lining up with TRBD2. The sequenced sample consisted of naive CD4+ T cells from PBMCs. As to subset: CD45RA+ positively selected. The sequence came from a young man in good health. Some clones in this sample may be carry-over from other donors' samples. CDR3 sequence reads: CASSQRLATGGGNEQFF. Written as DNA, the CDR3 is TGTGCCAGCAGCCAACGACTAGCGACTGGAGGTGGCAATGAGCAGTTCTTC. The whole variable domain, remainder taken from reference TRBV14 and TRBJ2-1, is EAGVTQFPSHSVIEKGQTVTLRCDPISGHDNLYWYRRVMGKEIKFLLHFVKESKQDESGMPNNRFLAERTGGTYSTLKVQPAELEDSGVYFCASSQRLATGGGNEQFFGPGTRLTVL.